Ten or more counts support the clone carrying this T cell receptor (beta chain). Its antigen is not identified. These data come from a study of CD8 T cells in ankylosing spondylitis. It was by quantitative 5'-RACE with molecular barcodes that TCR beta libraries were made. TCRdb recomputed calls from the 5' RACE reads with MiXCR, one row per CDR3 protein. There are over 100,000 distinct CDR3 sequences in the sample; around 10% occur only once, and around 4.1% lies in the top ten. Between the trimmed V and J ends, which lost 4 bases and 0 bases, there was a span of 9 bases. The CDR3 length is 14 residues. CDR1 and CDR2 from the germline V gene are SGHNT and YENEEA. General study findings and limits: Peripheral blood held disease-linked clones only at relatively low frequency, and these were CD8+. Previous work reported some of these motif variants in the synovial fluid and blood of reactive arthritis. What seemed typical of ankylosing spondylitis blood was a TCR beta motif built from eight highly homologous variants.

This sequence joins TRBV11-3 and TRBJ1-1; no clear D gene. The sample consisted of blood, either unsorted or a sorted T cell fraction (not recorded which). The origin of this receptor is a female donor with ankylosing spondylitis or in good health (not recorded which). Here the CDR3 DNA reads TGTGCCAGCAGCTGGACCGAGGTGAACACTGAAGCTTTCTTT. It specifies CASSWTEVNTEAFF.